The 21 T cell receptor beta chains given below trace back to one sample, sequenced in a study of blood T cells in healthy people across ages. Combining a sample-barcoded 5' primer with a J-beta primer mix, a second PCR ran for about 7 to 12 cycles. TCRdb fed the 5' RACE reads into MiXCR, producing one record per CDR3 protein. The sample shows hundreds of thousands of distinct CDR3 sequences, 22% of them seen only once. Sequencing was done on a sample of blood. The receptors were sampled from a man aged 65 to 79 in good health.

This sequence joins TRBV2 and TRBJ2-5; unclear D gene. The J call may be faulty, since TRBJ2-1 better matches the DNA end. The CDR3 runs to 12 residues. Germline V lookup: CDR1 SNHLY, CDR2 FYNNEI. For the CDR3, the DNA is TGTGCCAGCAGTGAAGCCGTTCTGGAGCAGTTCTTC. Translated: CASSEAVLEQFF.

This clonotype was found a few times. The chain employs TRBV27 and TRBJ1-5, with a tentative D call TRBD1 (6 bases). Per the germline V gene, CDR1 is MNHEY and CDR2 is SMNVEV (reference sequence). V lost 10 bases to trimming and J lost 0 bases, with 16 bases between them. There are 15 residues in the CDR3. The CDR3 is CATGLGQYSNQPQHF. The CDR3, as DNA: TGTGCCACCGGACTTGGACAGTATAGCAATCAGCCCCAGCATTTT.

J is TRBJ2-6 and V is TRBV4-1, with 9 bases fitting TRBD1. The CDR3 loop spans 16 amino acids. CDR1 and CDR2 (germline): MGHRA, YSYEKL. The ends lost 0 bases at V and 14 bases at J; junction bases unmatched: 11. The chain's CDR3 is CASSQDHRGPSNLLTF. The CDR3, as DNA: TGCGCCAGCAGCCAAGACCACAGGGGGCCAAGTAACCTCCTGACTTTC.

This clonotype was seen once. This chain joins TRBV4-1 and TRBJ2-3; possible D gene TRBD2, 5 bases. V shed 8 bases and J shed 3 bases, with 18 bases lying between them. CDR3 length: 15 residues. The germline V gene encodes CDR1 MGHRA and CDR2 YSYEKL. DNA for the CDR3: TGCGCCAGCGGATCGGAGGTAGCTCGAACAGATACGCAGTATTTT. Protein sequence: CASGSEVARTDTQYF.

There are a few counts of this clonotype. The chain has TRBV6-1 and TRBJ2-2; D is perhaps TRBD1 (5 bases). Germline lookup yields CDR1 MNHNS and CDR2 SASEGT. This CDR3 is 14 amino acids long. Between the trimmed V and J ends, which lost 7 bases and 1 base, there was a span of 10 bases. The CDR3 DNA follows: TGTGCCAGCAAAAGGCAGGGGAACACCGGGGAGCTGTTTTTT. Translation: CASKRQGNTGELFF.

The table lists this clonotype with many counts. The chain's CDR3 is CASSLSGLQTNEQFF. The CDR3 nucleotides read TGTGCCAGCAGCTTATCGGGGCTACAAACCAATGAGCAGTTCTTC. The chain joins TRBV5-5 to TRBJ2-1; D possibly uses TRBD1 or TRBD2 (5 bases each). This CDR3 has 15 amino acids. CDR1 SGHKS and CDR2 YYEKEE come from the germline V gene (reference sequence). V lost 2 bases to trimming and J lost 6 bases, with 15 bases between them. The full variable domain, in which reference TRBV5-5 and TRBJ2-1 provide the parts outside the CDR3, is DAGVTQSPTHLIKTRGQQVTLRCSPISGHKSVSWYQQVLGQGPQFIFQYYEKEERGRGNFPDRFSARQFPNYSSELNVNALLLGDSALYLCASSLSGLQTNEQFFGPGTRLTVL.

The V gene is TRBV5-1, the J gene TRBJ2-5; 11 positions match TRBD1. There are 17 residues in the CDR3. V was pared by 4 bases and J by 2 bases, with 10 bases of the junction left unmatched. Germline V CDR1 and CDR2: SGHRS, YFSETQ. The CDR3 nucleotides read TGCGCCAGCAGCATAGGACAGGGGGCCCGTCTACAAGAGACCCAGTACTTC. It translates to CASSIGQGARLQETQYF. Full variable domain (missing parts from reference TRBV5-1 and TRBJ2-5): KAGVTQTPRYLIKTRGQQVTLSCSPISGHRSVSWYQQTPGQGLQFLFEYFSETQRNKGNFPGRFSGRQFSNSRSEMNVSTLELGDSALYLCASSIGQGARLQETQYFGPGTRLLVL.

The chain is built from TRBV12-3 or TRBV12-4 and TRBJ2-7; D possibly corresponds to TRBD2 (6 bases). CDR3 length equals 16 residues. V was trimmed by 3 bases and J by 1 base, leaving 16 bases between them. The CDR3 nucleotides read TGTGCCAGCAGTTTGATGGGCGGGGCCGCGTCCTACGAGCAGTACTTC. This sequence encodes CASSLMGGAASYEQYF.

This clonotype was found a few times. The V gene is TRBV9, the J gene TRBJ2-4; the D gene is possibly TRBD2 (6 bases). This CDR3 is built from 14 residues. Germline CDR1 is SGDLS and CDR2 is YYNGEE. Trimming took off 3 bases at V and 8 bases at J, with 15 bases between the two ends. This CDR3 reads CASSGGIGEDIQYF. The DNA for the CDR3 is TGTGCCAGCAGCGGCGGAATAGGGGAGGACATTCAGTACTTC.

This clonotype was recorded a few times. V gene TRBV24-1 combines with J gene TRBJ2-1, with 12 bases that match TRBD1. V dropped 6 bases and J dropped 6; count of bases not matched to a gene: 8. The V gene's germline CDR1 is KGHDR and CDR2 SFDVKD. This CDR3 contains 16 residues. The CDR3 coding sequence is TGTGCCACCAGTACCCTCGGGACAGGGGGCTTCAATGAGCAGTTCTTC. It is translated as CATSTLGTGGFNEQFF.

The V and J genes are TRBV29-1 and TRBJ1-4; 7 nucleotides agree with TRBD1. The CDR3 is 14 amino acids. Per the germline V gene, CDR1 is SQVTM and CDR2 is ANQGSEA. V was pared by 7 bases and J by 5 bases, with 10 bases of the junction left unmatched. CDR3 residues: CSAFLQGRNEKLFF. As DNA, the CDR3 is TGCAGCGCCTTCTTACAGGGGAGGAATGAAAAACTGTTTTTT.

V usage is TRBV18 and J usage is TRBJ1-6; D is ambiguous. The CDR3 spans 14 residues. Germline values: CDR1 KGHSH, CDR2 LQKENI. Trimming removed 2 bases from V and 7 bases from J, with 9 bases in between. The CDR3 sequence is CASSPRTVNSPLHF. The CDR3 nucleotides read TGTGCCAGCTCACCAAGGACGGTCAATTCACCCCTCCACTTT.

The chain employs TRBV14 and TRBJ1-3; the D is unclear. The ends were cut back, 3 bases at V and 0 bases at J, with 15 bases in the middle. The CDR3 is 17 amino acids. The germline V gene encodes CDR1 SGHDN and CDR2 FVKESK. Here the CDR3 reads CASSHKTPTGSGNTIYF. CDR3 DNA sequence: TGTGCCAGCAGCCACAAAACTCCGACGGGCTCTGGAAACACCATATATTTT.

CDR3 sequence reads: CASSSDYGEQYF. CDR3 DNA: TGTGCCAGCAGTTCCGACTATGGCGAGCAGTACTTC. V and J are TRBV12-3 or TRBV12-4 and TRBJ2-7, with a tentative D call TRBD2 (5 bases). V lost 4 bases, J lost 6 bases, and 10 bases lay in between. CDR3 size: 12 residues.

The chain has TRBV7-2 and TRBJ1-1; D might be TRBD1 (5 bases). CDR1 and CDR2 from the germline V gene are SGHTA and FQGNSA. The CDR3 is made up of 14 amino acids. With 2 bases removed from V and 1 base from J, the gap between germline ends came to 8 bases. CDR3 sequence reads: CASSLSGKNTEAFF. CDR3 DNA: TGTGCCAGCAGCTTATCAGGGAAGAACACTGAAGCTTTCTTT.

V usage is TRBV7-9 and J usage is TRBJ1-2, with D perhaps TRBD1 (5 bases). Trimming shortened V by 2 bases and J by 2 bases, and 12 bases separated the two germline ends. Germline V gene lookup returns CDR1 SEHNR and CDR2 FQNEAQ (reference sequence). CDR3 length: 15 amino acids. The CDR3: CASSLFPEGNYGYTF. In DNA, the CDR3 is TGTGCCAGCAGCTTATTCCCTGAGGGGAACTATGGCTACACCTTC.

The CDR3 is CSASGLAGATGELFF. The CDR3, as DNA: TGCAGTGCTAGTGGACTAGCGGGAGCCACCGGGGAGCTGTTTTTT. The chain combines TRBV20-1 with TRBJ2-2; 13 positions match TRBD2. The V gene's germline CDR1 is DFQATT and CDR2 SNEGSKA (reference sequence). Trimming at V came to 3 bases and at J to 4 bases, leaving 2 bases not matched to a gene. CDR3 length: 15 amino acids.

This chain connects TRBV6-2 or TRBV6-3 to TRBJ2-7; TRBD2 agrees at 7 bases. CDR1 is MNHEY and CDR2 is SVGEGT in the germline V gene. V shed 0 bases and J 3 bases; nucleotides not matched to a gene: 8. The CDR3 loop spans 16 amino acids. The CDR3 loop reads CASSYSGGLGRYEQYV. CDR3 nucleotides: TGTGCCAGCAGTTACTCGGGCGGACTAGGCCGCTACGAGCAGTACGTC.

The chain carries TRBV7-9 and TRBJ2-2, with TRBD2 matching 8 bases. Germline CDR1 and CDR2: SEHNR and FQNEAQ (reference sequence). V trimming: 4 bases; J trimming: 2 bases; junction bases outside the gene matches: 3. The CDR3 covers 15 residues. The CDR3 coding sequence is TGTGCCAGCAGCTCCGCGGGAGGAAACACCGGGGAGCTGTTTTTT. This gives the protein CASSSAGGNTGELFF. The whole variable domain, filled in from reference TRBV7-9 and TRBJ2-2, reads DTGVSQNPRHKITKRGQNVTFRCDPISEHNRLYWYRQTLGQGPEFLTYFQNEAQLEKSRLLSDRFSAERPKGSFSTLEIQRTEQGDSAMYLCASSSAGGNTGELFFGEGSRLTVL.

This clonotype was seen a handful of times. This chain joins TRBV7-8 and TRBJ1-1; D is unresolved. Germline V gene sequence: CDR1 SGHVS, CDR2 FQNEAQ. V shed 5 bases and J shed 0 bases, with 19 bases lying between them. The length of the CDR3 is 17 residues. CDR3: CASSTRRTVQMNTEAFF. The CDR3 bases are TGTGCCAGCAGCACTCGACGGACTGTTCAAATGAACACTGAAGCTTTCTTT.

The V gene is TRBV20-1, the J gene TRBJ2-7; the D gene is possibly TRBD2 (5 bases). Trimming shortened V by 4 bases and J by 0 bases, and 16 bases separated the two germline ends. The CDR3 consists of 15 residues. Germline lookup yields CDR1 DFQATT and CDR2 SNEGSKA (reference sequence). The CDR3 DNA reads as TGCAGTGCTATCCGAGCGGAAGCGAGCTCCTACGAGCAGTACTTC. Its translation: CSAIRAEASSYEQYF.